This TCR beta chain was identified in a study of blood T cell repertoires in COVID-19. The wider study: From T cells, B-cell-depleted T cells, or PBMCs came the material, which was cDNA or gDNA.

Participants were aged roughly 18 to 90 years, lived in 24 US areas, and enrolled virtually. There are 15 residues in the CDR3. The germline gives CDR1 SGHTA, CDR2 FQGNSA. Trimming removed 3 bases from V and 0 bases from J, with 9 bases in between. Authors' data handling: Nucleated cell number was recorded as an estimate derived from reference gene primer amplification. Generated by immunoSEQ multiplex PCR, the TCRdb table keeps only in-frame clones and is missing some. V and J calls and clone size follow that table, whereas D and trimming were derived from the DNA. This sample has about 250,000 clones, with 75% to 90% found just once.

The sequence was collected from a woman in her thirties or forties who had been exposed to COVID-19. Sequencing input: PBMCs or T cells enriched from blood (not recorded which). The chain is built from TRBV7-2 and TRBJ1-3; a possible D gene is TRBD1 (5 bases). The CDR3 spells CASSFRASSGNTIYF. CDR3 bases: TGTGCCAGCAGCTTCAGGGCAAGCTCTGGAAACACCATATATTTT.